Below are 10 T cell receptor beta chains sequenced from a single sample in a study of blood T cells in healthy people across ages. A J-beta primer mix and a sample-barcoded 5' primer were used in a second PCR of roughly 6 to 11 cycles. TCRdb reprocessed the 5' RACE reads via MiXCR and lists one record per CDR3 protein. The repertoire holds roughly 500,000 distinct CDR3 sequences, around 24% seen once, with roughly 9.4% in the top ten. This sample was shared with a second study, whose subject was T cells of mothers and their children.

Sequencing was carried out using blood. These receptors were obtained from a boy aged 5-17 years in good health.

This clonotype was observed a few times. The chain employs TRBV6-5 and TRBJ1-4; 10 positions agree with TRBD1. The CDR3 sequence is 14 residues long. The V segment lost 2 bases and the J segment 8 bases; nucleotides outside the gene matches: 2. The germline V gene encodes CDR1 MNHEY and CDR2 SVGAGI. This CDR3 is CASSYGTGAEKLFF. The CDR3 DNA is TGTGCCAGCAGTTACGGGACAGGGGCCGAAAAACTGTTTTTT.

V usage is TRBV29-1 and J usage is TRBJ2-1; the D is unclear. The V gene lost 6 bases and the J gene lost 2 bases, with 11 bases spanning the gap. The germline V gene has CDR1 SQVTM and CDR2 ANQGSEA. The CDR3 extends over 13 amino acids. The CDR3 sequence is CSVPRNPYNEQFF. The CDR3, as DNA: TGCAGCGTCCCTAGGAACCCCTACAATGAGCAGTTCTTC.

As to this clonotype: Since no conserved phenylalanine or tryptophan closes the CDR3, a read error is the likely cause. The V and J genes are TRBV20-1 and TRBJ2-7; maybe TRBD1 (6 bases). The germline CDR1 and CDR2 sequences are DFQATT and SNEGSKA (reference sequence). With 0 bases removed from V and 3 bases from J, the gap between germline ends came to 12 bases. The CDR3 runs to 14 residues. The CDR3 protein is CSARDHKGGYEQYS. The CDR3 DNA sequence: TGCAGTGCTAGAGACCATAAAGGGGGCTACGAGCAGTACTCC.

This clonotype was observed a few times. CDR3 in amino acids: CASSEVKTHFQTQYF. Written as DNA, the CDR3 is TGTGCCAGCAGTGAAGTTAAAACCCATTTTCAGACCCAGTACTTC. The chain is built from TRBV2 and TRBJ2-5; D remains ambiguous. Trimming removed 1 base at V and 6 bases at J, with 15 bases between. The CDR3 is 15 residues long. Per the germline V gene, CDR1 is SNHLY and CDR2 is FYNNEI.

The J gene is TRBJ2-1, the V gene TRBV12-3 or TRBV12-4; D is ambiguous. The CDR3 length is 12 residues. The V end was cut by 2 bases, the J end by 7 bases, with 6 bases between. CDR3 amino acids: CASSLWTNEQFF. In nucleotides, the CDR3 is TGTGCCAGCAGTTTATGGACGAATGAGCAGTTCTTC.

In its sample, this clonotype was seen a few times. This chain connects TRBV10-3 to TRBJ1-6; D perhaps matches TRBD1 (6 bases). Germline V gives CDR1 ENHRY, CDR2 SYGVKD. Trimming left V 3 bases short and J 10 bases short, with 10 bases between. The CDR3 contains 13 residues. CDR3 sequence reads: CAISDTGNSPLHF. The CDR3 nucleotides are TGTGCCATCAGTGATACAGGGAACTCACCCCTCCACTTT.

This chain joins TRBV20-1 and TRBJ1-2; D gene ambiguous. This CDR3 is built from 13 residues. Germline V gene sequence: CDR1 DFQATT, CDR2 SNEGSKA (reference sequence). Trimming removed 0 bases from V and 3 bases from J, with 8 bases in between. The CDR3 here is CSAREASDYGYTF. In nucleotides, the CDR3 is TGCAGTGCTAGAGAGGCATCGGACTATGGCTACACCTTC.

The V call is TRBV29-1, the J call TRBJ2-5; 7 positions agree with TRBD1. Matching the DNA end better, TRBJ2-7 makes the J call doubtful. Germline V gene lookup returns CDR1 SQVTM and CDR2 ANQGSEA. This CDR3 is built from 13 residues. CDR3 protein: CSVAPGTAYEQYF. In DNA, the CDR3 is TGCAGCGTGGCGCCCGGGACAGCCTACGAGCAGTACTTC.

The sample holds a few counts of this clonotype. The chain employs TRBV7-9 and TRBJ2-3; TRBD1 might be the D (5 bases). Trimming took off 4 bases at V and 3 bases at J, with 20 bases between the two ends. CDR3 length: 17 amino acids. Germline loops: CDR1 SEHNR, CDR2 FQNEAQ (reference sequence). CDR3 region: CASSSTQLVKGTDTQYF. CDR3 DNA sequence: TGTGCCAGCAGCTCCACCCAATTAGTGAAGGGGACAGATACGCAGTATTTT.

The genes are TRBV7-3 and TRBJ2-7, with a possible D match to TRBD1 (5 bases). Deletions cut 2 bases from V and 6 bases from J, with 14 bases between. Germline CDR1 reads SGHTA; CDR2 reads FQGTGA. The length of the CDR3 is 14 residues. Here the CDR3 DNA reads TGTGCCAGCAGCTTAGTCCCAGGGTACGGCGAGCAGTACTTC. Its translation: CASSLVPGYGEQYF.